A selection of T cell receptor beta chains follows, all from one sample in a study of cytomegalovirus exposure and HLA in healthy donors. Assay used: immunoSEQ multiplex PCR; TCRdb lists only in-frame clones, some missing. This table holds about 120,000 clones, 77% found once. What was sequenced was PBMCs. The receptors stem from a man aged 35 to 55 in good health and CMV-seropositive. Both conserved end residues are trimmed from each CDR3. Size is omitted from some rows. Given values are once, few, many or a class for expanded clones.

TRBJ1-1	-	TRBV7-8	ASSLIRGGAGHPEAF
TRBJ2-5	-	TRBV5-1	ASSFRWAQETQY
TRBJ1-1	-	TRBV2	ASSKGTGIEAF
TRBJ1-5	medium-sized	TRBV19	ASLSSRNSNQPQH
TRBJ2-7	-	TRBV7-2	ASSSGKTGTYEQY
TRBJ1-6	-	TRBV19	ASRADRRENSPLH
TRBJ1-5	-	TRBV6-1	ASSDRLNQPQH
TRBJ2-6	-	TRBV4-1	ASSQYSTGTGANVLT
TRBJ2-3	-	TRBV5-1	ASSSHTSGGAYVSDTQY
TRBJ2-2	-	TRBV18	ASSPLQGSTGELF
TRBJ1-4	-	TRBV28	ASSPPGGGWANEKLF
TRBJ2-6	once	TRBV19	ASSRSGTGANVLT
TRBJ1-1	once	TRBV2	ASSQQGVTEAF
TRBJ2-7	-	TRBV27	ASRQPGERKAYEQY
TRBJ1-5	-	TRBV6-6	ASSLPGGGNQPQH
TRBJ1-6	-	TRBV7-9	ASSSGTGSPLH
TRBJ2-7	few	TRBV4-3	ASSQTVGTGSSYEQY
TRBJ2-7	-	TRBV2	ASRPGTGSYEQY
TRBJ2-7	-	TRBV18	ASSPDLNRQKGPD
TRBJ2-1	-	TRBV7-9	SSSLWSSSNEQF
TRBJ2-7	-	TRBV19	ASSIVTGTGGREQY
TRBJ1-1	-	TRBV7-9	ASSLGGVNTEAF